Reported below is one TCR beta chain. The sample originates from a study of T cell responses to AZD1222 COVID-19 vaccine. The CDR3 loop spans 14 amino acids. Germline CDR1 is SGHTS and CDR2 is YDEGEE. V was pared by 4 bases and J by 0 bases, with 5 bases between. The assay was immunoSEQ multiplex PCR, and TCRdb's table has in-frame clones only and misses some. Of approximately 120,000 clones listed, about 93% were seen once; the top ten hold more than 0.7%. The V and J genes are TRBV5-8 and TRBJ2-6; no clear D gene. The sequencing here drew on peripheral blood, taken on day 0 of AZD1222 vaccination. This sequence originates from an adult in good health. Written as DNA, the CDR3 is TGTGCCAGCAGCACATACTCTGGGGCCAACGTCCTGACTTTC. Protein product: CASSTYSGANVLTF.